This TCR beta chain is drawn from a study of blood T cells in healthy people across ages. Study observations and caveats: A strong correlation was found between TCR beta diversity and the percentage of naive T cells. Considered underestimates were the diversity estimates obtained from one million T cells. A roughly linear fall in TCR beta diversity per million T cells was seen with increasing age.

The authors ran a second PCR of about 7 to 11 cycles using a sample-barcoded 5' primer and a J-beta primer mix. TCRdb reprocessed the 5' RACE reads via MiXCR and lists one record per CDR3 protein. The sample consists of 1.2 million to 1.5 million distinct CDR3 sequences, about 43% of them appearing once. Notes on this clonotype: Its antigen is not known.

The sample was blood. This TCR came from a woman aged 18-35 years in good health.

The CDR3 DNA follows: TGCGCCAGCAGCCAAGATGCCCCTAAAGGGGCTGAAGCTTTCTTT. It encodes CASSQDAPKGAEAFF. This chain joins TRBV4-1 and TRBJ1-1; the D gene is possibly TRBD1 (5 bases). The V and J ends lost 0 bases and 6 bases respectively, with 14 bases between them. The CDR3 has 15 residues. CDR1 is MGHRA and CDR2 is YSYEKL in the germline V gene.